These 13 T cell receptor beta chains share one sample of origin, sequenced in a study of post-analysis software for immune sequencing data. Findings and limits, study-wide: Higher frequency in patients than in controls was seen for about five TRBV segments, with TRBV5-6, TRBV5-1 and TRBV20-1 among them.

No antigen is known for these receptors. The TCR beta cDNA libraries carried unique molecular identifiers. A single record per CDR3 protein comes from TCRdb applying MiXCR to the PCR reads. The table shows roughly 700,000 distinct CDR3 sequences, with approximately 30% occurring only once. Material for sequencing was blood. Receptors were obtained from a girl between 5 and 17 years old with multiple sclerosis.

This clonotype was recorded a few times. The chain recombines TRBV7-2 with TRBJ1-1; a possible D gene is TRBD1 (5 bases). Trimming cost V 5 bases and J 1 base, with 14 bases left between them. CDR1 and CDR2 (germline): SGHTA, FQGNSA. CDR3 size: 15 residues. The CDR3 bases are TGTGCCAGCAGCCTAGACGGGACGGCGAACACTGAAGCTTTCTTT. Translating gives CASSLDGTANTEAFF.

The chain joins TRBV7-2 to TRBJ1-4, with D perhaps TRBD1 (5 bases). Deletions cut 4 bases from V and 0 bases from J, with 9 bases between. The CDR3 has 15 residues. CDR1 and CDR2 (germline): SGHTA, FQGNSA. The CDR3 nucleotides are TGTGCCAGCAGCTCCGCGACAGCAACTAATGAAAAACTGTTTTTT. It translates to CASSSATATNEKLFF.

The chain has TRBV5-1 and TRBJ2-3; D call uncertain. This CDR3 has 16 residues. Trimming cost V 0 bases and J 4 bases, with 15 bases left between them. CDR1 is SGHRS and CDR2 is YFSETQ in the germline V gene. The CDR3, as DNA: TGCGCCAGCAGCTTGGAAGGCCTTCTTCAGGCAGATACGCAGTATTTT. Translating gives CASSLEGLLQADTQYF. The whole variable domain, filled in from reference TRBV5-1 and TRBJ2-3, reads KAGVTQTPRYLIKTRGQQVTLSCSPISGHRSVSWYQQTPGQGLQFLFEYFSETQRNKGNFPGRFSGRQFSNSRSEMNVSTLELGDSALYLCASSLEGLLQADTQYFGPGTRLTVL.

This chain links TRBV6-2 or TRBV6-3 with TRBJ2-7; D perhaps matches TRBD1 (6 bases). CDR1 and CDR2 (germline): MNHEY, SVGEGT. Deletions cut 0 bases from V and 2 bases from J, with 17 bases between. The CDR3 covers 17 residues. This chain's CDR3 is CASSYSIVRDTTYEQYF. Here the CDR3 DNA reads TGTGCCAGCAGTTACTCGATTGTCCGGGACACCACCTACGAGCAGTACTTC.

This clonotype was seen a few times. The CDR3 coding sequence is TGTGCCAGCAGCTTACACCCCGGGACTAGCGGGGGGCCTCCAGATACGCAGTATTTT. Translated, it gives CASSLHPGTSGGPPDTQYF. The V and J genes are TRBV11-2 and TRBJ2-3; TRBD2 matches at 15 bases. This CDR3 contains 19 residues. V lost 2 bases to trimming and J lost 4 bases; unmatched junction nucleotides: 10. Germline loops: CDR1 SGHAT, CDR2 FQNNGV.

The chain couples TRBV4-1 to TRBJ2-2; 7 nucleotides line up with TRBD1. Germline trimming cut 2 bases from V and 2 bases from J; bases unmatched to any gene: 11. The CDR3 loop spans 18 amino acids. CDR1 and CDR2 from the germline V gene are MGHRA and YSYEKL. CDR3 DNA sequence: TGCGCCAGCAGCCAACCGGGACAGAGAAATTCTAACACCGGGGAGCTGTTTTTT. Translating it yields CASSQPGQRNSNTGELFF.

This chain's CDR3 is CASSLEKYNEQFF. The DNA for the CDR3 is TGTGCCAGCAGCTTAGAGAAGTACAATGAGCAGTTCTTC. The chain links TRBV7-2 to TRBJ2-1, with unresolved D. Germline V gives CDR1 SGHTA, CDR2 FQGNSA. CDR3 length: 13 residues. V was clipped by 1 base and J by 4 bases, with 5 bases between them.

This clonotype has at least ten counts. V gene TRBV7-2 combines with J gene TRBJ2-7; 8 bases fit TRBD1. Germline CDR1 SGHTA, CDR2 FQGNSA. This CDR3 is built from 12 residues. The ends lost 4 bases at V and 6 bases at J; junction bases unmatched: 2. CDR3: CASSSDRGEQYF. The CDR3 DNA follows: TGTGCCAGCAGCTCTGACAGGGGCGAGCAGTACTTC.

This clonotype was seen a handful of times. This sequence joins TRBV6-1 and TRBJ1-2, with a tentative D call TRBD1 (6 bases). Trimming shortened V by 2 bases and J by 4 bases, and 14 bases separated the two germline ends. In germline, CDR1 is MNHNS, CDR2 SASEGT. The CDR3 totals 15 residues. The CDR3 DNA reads TGTGCCAGCAGTGAATCGGCAGGGGATGCCTATGGCTACACCTTC. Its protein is CASSESAGDAYGYTF.

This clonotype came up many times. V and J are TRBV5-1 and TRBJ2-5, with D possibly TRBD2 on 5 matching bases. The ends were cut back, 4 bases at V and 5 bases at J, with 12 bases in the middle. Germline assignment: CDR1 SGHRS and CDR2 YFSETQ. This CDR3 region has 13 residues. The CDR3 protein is CASSRTPEETQYF. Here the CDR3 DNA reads TGCGCCAGCAGCCGGACTCCAGAGGAGACCCAGTACTTC. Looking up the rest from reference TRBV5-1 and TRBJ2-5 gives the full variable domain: KAGVTQTPRYLIKTRGQQVTLSCSPISGHRSVSWYQQTPGQGLQFLFEYFSETQRNKGNFPGRFSGRQFSNSRSEMNVSTLELGDSALYLCASSRTPEETQYFGPGTRLLVL.

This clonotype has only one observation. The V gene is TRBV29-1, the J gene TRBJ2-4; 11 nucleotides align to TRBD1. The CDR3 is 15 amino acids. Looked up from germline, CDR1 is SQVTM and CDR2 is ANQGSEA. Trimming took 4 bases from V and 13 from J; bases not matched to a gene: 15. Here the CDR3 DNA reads TGCAGCGTTGGCAGGACAGGGGGCACTTACAATGAGCAGTACTTC. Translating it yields CSVGRTGGTYNEQYF.

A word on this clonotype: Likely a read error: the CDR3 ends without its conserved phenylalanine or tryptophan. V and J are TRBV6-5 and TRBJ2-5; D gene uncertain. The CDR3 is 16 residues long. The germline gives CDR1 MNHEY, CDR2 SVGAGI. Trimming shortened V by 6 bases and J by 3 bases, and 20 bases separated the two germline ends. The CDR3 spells CASSRFKAGLKETQYC. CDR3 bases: TGTGCCAGCAGCCGCTTTAAGGCAGGCCTCAAAGAGACCCAGTACTGC.

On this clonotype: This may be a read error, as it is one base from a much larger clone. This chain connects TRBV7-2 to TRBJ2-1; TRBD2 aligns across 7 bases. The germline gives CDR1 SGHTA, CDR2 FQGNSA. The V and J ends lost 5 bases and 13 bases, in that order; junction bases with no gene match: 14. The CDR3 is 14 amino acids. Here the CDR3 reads CASSPTSAPETQFF. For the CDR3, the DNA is TGTGCCAGCAGCCCTACTAGCGCCCCAGAGACCCAGTTCTTC.